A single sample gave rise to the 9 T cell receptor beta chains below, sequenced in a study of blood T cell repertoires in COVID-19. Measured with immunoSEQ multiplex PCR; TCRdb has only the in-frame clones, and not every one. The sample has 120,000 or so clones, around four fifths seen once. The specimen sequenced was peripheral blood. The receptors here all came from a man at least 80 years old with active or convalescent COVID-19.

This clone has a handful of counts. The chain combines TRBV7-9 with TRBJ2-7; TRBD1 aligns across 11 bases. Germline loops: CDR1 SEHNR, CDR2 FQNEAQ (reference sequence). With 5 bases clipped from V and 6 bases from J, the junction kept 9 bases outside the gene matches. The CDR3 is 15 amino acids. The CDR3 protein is CASSGTGTGGIEQYF. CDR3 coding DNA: TGTGCCAGCAGCGGTACCGGGACAGGGGGAATCGAGCAGTACTTC.

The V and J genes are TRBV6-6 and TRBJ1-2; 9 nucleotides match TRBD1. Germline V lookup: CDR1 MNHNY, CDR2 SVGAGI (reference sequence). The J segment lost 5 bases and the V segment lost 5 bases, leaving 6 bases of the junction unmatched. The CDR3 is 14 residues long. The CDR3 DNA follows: TGTGCCAGCAGTCCCCCACAGGGGGCGTATGGCTACACCTTC. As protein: CASSPPQGAYGYTF.

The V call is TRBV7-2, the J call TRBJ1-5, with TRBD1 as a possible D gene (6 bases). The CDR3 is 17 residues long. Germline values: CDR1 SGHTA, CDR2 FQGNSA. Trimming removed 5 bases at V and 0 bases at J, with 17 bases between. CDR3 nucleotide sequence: TGTGCCAGCAGCCTCGCGGGGGGCCGAAGTAGCAATCAGCCCCAGCATTTT. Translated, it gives CASSLAGGRSSNQPQHF.

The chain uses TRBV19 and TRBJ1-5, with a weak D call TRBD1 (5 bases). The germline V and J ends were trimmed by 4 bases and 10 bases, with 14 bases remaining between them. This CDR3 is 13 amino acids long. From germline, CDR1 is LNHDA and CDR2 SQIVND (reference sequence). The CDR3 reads CASSTLRQQPQHF. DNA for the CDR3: TGTGCCAGTAGTACCCTACGACAGCAACCCCAGCATTTT. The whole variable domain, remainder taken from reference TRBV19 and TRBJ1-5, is DGGITQSPKYLFRKEGQNVTLSCEQNLNHDAMYWYRQDPGQGLRLIYYSQIVNDFQKGDIAEGYSVSREKKESFPLTVTSAQKNPTAFYLCASSTLRQQPQHFGDGTRLSIL.

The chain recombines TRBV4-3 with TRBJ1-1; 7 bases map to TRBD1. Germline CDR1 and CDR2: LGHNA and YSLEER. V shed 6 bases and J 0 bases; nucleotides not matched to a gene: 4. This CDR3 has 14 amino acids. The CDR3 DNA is TGCGCCAGCAGTCTACAGGGGTTGAACACTGAAGCTTTCTTT. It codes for CASSLQGLNTEAFF.

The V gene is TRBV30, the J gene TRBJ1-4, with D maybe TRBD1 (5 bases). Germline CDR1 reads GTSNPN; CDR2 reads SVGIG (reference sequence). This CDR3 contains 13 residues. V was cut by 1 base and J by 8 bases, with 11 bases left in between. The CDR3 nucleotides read TGTGCCTGGAGTGGCCAGGGATGGGAAAAACTGTTTTTT. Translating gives CAWSGQGWEKLFF.

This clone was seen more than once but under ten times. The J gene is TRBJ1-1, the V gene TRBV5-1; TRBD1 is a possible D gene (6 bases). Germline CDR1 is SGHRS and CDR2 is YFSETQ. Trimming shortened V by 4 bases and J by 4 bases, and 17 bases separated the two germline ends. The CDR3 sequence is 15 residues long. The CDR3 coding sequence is TGCGCCAGCAGCCGACAGGACCCGGGGATCACTGAAGCTTTCTTT. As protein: CASSRQDPGITEAFF. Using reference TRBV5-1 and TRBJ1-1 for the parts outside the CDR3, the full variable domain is KAGVTQTPRYLIKTRGQQVTLSCSPISGHRSVSWYQQTPGQGLQFLFEYFSETQRNKGNFPGRFSGRQFSNSRSEMNVSTLELGDSALYLCASSRQDPGITEAFFGQGTRLTVV.

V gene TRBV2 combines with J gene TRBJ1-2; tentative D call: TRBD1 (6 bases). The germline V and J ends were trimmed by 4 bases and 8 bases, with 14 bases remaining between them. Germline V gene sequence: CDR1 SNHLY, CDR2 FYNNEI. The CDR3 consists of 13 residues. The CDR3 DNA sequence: TGTGCCAGCAGTGCAGGCAGGGGTGGAGGCTACACCTTC. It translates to CASSAGRGGGYTF.

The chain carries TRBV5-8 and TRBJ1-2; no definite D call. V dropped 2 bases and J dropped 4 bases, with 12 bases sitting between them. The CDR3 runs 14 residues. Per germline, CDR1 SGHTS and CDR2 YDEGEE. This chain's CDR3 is CASSLELGSYGYTF. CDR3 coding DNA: TGTGCCAGCAGCTTAGAATTGGGGAGCTATGGCTACACCTTC.